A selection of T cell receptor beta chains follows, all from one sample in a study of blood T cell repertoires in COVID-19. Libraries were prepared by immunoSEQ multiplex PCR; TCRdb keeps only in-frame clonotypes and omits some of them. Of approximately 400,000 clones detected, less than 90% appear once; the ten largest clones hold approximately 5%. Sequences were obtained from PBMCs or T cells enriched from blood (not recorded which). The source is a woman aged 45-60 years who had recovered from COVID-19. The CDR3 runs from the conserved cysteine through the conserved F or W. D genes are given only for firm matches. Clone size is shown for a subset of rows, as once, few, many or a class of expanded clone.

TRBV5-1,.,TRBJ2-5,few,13,TGCGCCAGCTGCGAAGGGGCTAGAGAGACCCAGTACTTC,CASCEGARETQYF
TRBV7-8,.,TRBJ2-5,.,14,TGTGCCAGCAGCCGAGGGACTTTGAGGGAGACCCAGTACTTC,CASSRGTLRETQYF
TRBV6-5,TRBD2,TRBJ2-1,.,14,TGTGCCAGCAGTCTAGCGGGGGGGACGCATGAGCAGTTCTTC,CASSLAGGTHEQFF
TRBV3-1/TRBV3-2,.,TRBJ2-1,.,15,TGTGCCAGCAGCCTAGGACAGAACTCCTACAATGAGCAGTTCTTC,CASSLGQNSYNEQFF
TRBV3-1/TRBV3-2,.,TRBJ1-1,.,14,TGTGCCAGCAGCCAAGGGACAGAGAACACTGAAGCTTTCTTT,CASSQGTENTEAFF
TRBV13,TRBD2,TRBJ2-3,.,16,TGTGCCAGCAGCTTAGGATCAGCGGGGGGGATCCATACGCAGTATTTT,CASSLGSAGGIHTQYF
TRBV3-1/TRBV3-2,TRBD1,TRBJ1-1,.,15,TGTGCCAGCAGCTCGCAGGGGGCGCGCGTCACTGAAGCTTTCTTT,CASSSQGARVTEAFF
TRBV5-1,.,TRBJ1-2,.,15,TGCGCCAGCAGCCTAACGGACATATCTAACTATGGCTACACCTTC,CASSLTDISNYGYTF
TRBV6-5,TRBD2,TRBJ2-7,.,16,TGTGCCAGCAGTTACCTGGGGACTAGCGGCCCTCTCGAGCAGTACTTC,CASSYLGTSGPLEQYF
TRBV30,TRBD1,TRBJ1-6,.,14,TGTGCCTGGAGTAGGGACAGGAAAAATTCACCCCTCCACTTT,CAWSRDRKNSPLHF
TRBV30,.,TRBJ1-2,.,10,TGTGCCTGGGGCCCCCAGGGCTACACCTTC,CAWGPQGYTF
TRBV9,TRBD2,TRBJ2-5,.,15,TGTGCCAGCAGCGGCGGGGGGGCACTCCAAGAGACCCAGTACTTC,CASSGGGALQETQYF
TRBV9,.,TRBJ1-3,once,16,TGTGCCAGCAGCGTAGGGCCAACGCTCTCTGGAAACACCATATATTTT,CASSVGPTLSGNTIYF
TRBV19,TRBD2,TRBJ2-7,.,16,TGTGCCAGTAGTATGTCAGCAACTAGCGGGAGCAGAGAGCAGTACTTC,CASSMSATSGSREQYF
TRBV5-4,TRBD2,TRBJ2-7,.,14,TGTGCCAGCAGCTTTGGGGGGGACTCCTACGAGCAGTACTTC,CASSFGGDSYEQYF
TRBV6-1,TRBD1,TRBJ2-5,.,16,TGTGCCAGCAGTGGCCGTACAGGGGGAAGTTGGAAGACCCAGTACTTC,CASSGRTGGSWKTQYF
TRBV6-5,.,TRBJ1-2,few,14,TGTGCCAGCAGTCGACAGGTGGGGAACTATGGCTACACCTTC,CASSRQVGNYGYTF
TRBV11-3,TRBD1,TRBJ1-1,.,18,TGTGCCAGCAGCTTAGTGGGGGCTTGGGGACAGGCTCGGGCTGAAGCTTTCTTT,CASSLVGAWGQARAEAFF
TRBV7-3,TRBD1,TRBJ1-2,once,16,TGTGCCAGCAGCCAAGGGGCACAGGGGGGTTCCTATGGCTACACCTTC,CASSQGAQGGSYGYTF
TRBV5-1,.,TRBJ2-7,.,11,TGCGCCAGCAGCGAGACCTACGAGCAGTACTTC,CASSETYEQYF
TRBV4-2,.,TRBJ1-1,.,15,TGTGCCAGCAGCCAAGAATTGGGAGGGTGGGGTGAAGCTTTCTTT,CASSQELGGWGEAFF
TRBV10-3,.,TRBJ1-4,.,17,TGTGCCATCAACGAGAGCGGGAGGAACCGGTCAAATGAAAAACTGTTTTTT,CAINESGRNRSNEKLFF
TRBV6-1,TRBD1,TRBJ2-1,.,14,TGTGCCAGCAGTGACGCAGGGGGCAGAAATGAGCAGTTCTTC,CASSDAGGRNEQFF
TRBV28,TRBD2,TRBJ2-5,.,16,TGTGCCAGCAGTTTAAGGCTAGCGGGAGTTACAGAGACCCAGTACTTC,CASSLRLAGVTETQYF
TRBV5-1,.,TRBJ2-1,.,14,TGCGCCAGCAGCTCTTACACAGGTTACAATGAGCAGTTCTTC,CASSSYTGYNEQFF
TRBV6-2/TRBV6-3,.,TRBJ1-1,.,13,TGTGCCAGCAGTCGACAGGCTAACACTGAAGCTTTCTTT,CASSRQANTEAFF
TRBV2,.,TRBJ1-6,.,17,TGTGCCAGCAACGGCCGCCTAACGGGATCCCTTAATTCACCCCTCCACTTT,CASNGRLTGSLNSPLHF
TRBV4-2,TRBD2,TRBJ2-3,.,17,TGTGCCAGCAGCCCAGGCCTTCTAGCGGGGGGCACAGATACGCAGTATTTT,CASSPGLLAGGTDTQYF
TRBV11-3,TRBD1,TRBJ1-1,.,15,TGTGCCAGCAGCTCGGCTCAGGGGGTGAACACTGAAGCTTTCTTT,CASSSAQGVNTEAFF
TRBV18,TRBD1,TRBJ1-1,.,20,TGTGCCAGCTCACCAACGGAACTCTCGGGACAGGGTGCGACGAACACTGAAGCTTTCTTT,CASSPTELSGQGATNTEAFF
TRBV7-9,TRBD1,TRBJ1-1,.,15,TGTGCCAGCAGCCCCCGGACAGGGGGAAACACTGAAGCTTTCTTT,CASSPRTGGNTEAFF
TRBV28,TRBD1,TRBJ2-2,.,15,TGTGCCAGCAGCAGGGACAGTTCGAACACCGGGGAGCTGTTTTTT,CASSRDSSNTGELFF
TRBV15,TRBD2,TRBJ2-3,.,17,TGTGCCACCAGCAGAGAGCGCGGGACTAGCGTAACAGATACGCAGTATTTT,CATSRERGTSVTDTQYF
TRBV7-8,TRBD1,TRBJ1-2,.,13,TGTGCCAGCGGAGGACAGGGCAGCTATGGCTACACCTTC,CASGGQGSYGYTF
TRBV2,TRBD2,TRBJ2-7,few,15,TGTGCCAGCAGTCCCGGGGCGGCGGGGGGGTCCGAGCAGTACTTC,CASSPGAAGGSEQYF
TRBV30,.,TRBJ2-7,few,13,TGTGCCTGGAGTGTGGGCAGGGGCTACGAGCAGTACTTC,CAWSVGRGYEQYF
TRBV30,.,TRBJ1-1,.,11,TGTGCCTGGAGTGTATGGCTTGAAGCTTTCTTT,CAWSVWLEAFF
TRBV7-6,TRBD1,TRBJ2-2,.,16,TGTGCCAGCAGCCAAATAGGACAGGGGGCGTCCGGGGAGCTGTTTTTT,CASSQIGQGASGELFF
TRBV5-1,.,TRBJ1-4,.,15,TGCGCCAGCAGCAACCTAGGGTTTGAGGGCGAAAAACTGTTTTTT,CASSNLGFEGEKLFF
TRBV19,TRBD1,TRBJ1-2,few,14,TGTGCCAGTACCTCTCGGGGGCCACAGGGGAGCTACACCTTC,CASTSRGPQGSYTF
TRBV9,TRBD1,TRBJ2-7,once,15,TGTGCCAGCAGCGTAGATGGACAGGGACACAACGAGCAGTACTTC,CASSVDGQGHNEQYF
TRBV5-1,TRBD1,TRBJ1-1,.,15,TGCGCCAGCAGCTTGGAGGGGACAGGGCACACTGAAGCTTTCTTT,CASSLEGTGHTEAFF
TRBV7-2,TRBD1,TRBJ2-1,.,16,TGTGCCAGCAGCTTAAGGAGACAGGGTAAGAGTAATGAGCAGTTCTTC,CASSLRRQGKSNEQFF
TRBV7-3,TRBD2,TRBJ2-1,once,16,TGTGCCAGCAGCTTAAATGGCGGGGGGCTCGACAATGAGCAGTTCTTC,CASSLNGGGLDNEQFF
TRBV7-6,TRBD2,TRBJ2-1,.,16,TGTGCCAGCAGCCCCTCAGTAGCGGGGGCCTACAATGAGCAGTTCTTC,CASSPSVAGAYNEQFF
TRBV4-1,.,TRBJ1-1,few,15,TGCGCCAGCAGCCAAGAAAATTTAGTTCCCCCTGAAGCTTTCTTT,CASSQENLVPPEAFF
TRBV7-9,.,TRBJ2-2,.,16,TGTGCCAGCATCCTCGCGCGTGGAGTAAGGACCGGGGAGCTGTTTTTT,CASILARGVRTGELFF
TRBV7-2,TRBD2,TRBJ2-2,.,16,TGTGCCAGCAGCACGGGACTAGCGGGGGCTGAGGGGGAGCTGTTTTTT,CASSTGLAGAEGELFF
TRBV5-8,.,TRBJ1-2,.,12,TGTGCCAGCAGCTTGGGTCAATATGGCTACACCTTC,CASSLGQYGYTF
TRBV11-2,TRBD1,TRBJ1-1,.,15,TGTGCCAGCAGCGTAACAGGGGGCAAAGGCACTGAAGCTTTCTTT,CASSVTGGKGTEAFF
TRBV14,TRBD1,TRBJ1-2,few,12,TGTGCCAGCAGCCAGGCAGGGGGCGGCTACACCTTC,CASSQAGGGYTF
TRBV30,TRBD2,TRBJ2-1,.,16,TGTGCCTGGAGTTACACCGGGACTAGTCTCCGGGGTGAGCAGTTCTTC,CAWSYTGTSLRGEQFF
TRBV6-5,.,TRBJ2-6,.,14,TGTGCCAGCACGTGGAGCTCTGGGGCCAACGTCCTGACTTTC,CASTWSSGANVLTF
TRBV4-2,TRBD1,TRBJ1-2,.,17,TGTGCCAGCAGTGCTCCGGGACAGGCATCTGAATTGGATGGCTACACCTTC,CASSAPGQASELDGYTF
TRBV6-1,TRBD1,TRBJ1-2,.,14,TGTGCCAGCAGTGAATCGGGACAGCTCTATGGCTACACCTTC,CASSESGQLYGYTF